This T cell receptor beta chain was recorded in a study of CD8 T cells in Susac syndrome. Study information: Among sequenced Susac syndrome patients, more than five had active disease and under ten were in remission.

Random hexamers were used to reverse transcribe an amount of about 0.45 to 1 ug RNA. TCRdb reprocessed the immunoSEQ multiplex PCR reads with MiXCR, giving one entry per CDR3 protein. The sample has approximately 190,000 distinct CDR3 sequences, 95% seen once. A single count supports this clonotype. While CD8+ and CD4+ T cells were isolated negatively, TEMRA cells were enriched by FACS. Sequencing was carried out using CD8+ T cells from PBMCs. This clonotype originated in a human donor with Susac syndrome.

The chain's CDR3 is CASSPVVSGDEQYF. CDR3 nucleotides: TGTGCCAGCAGTCCCGTAGTTTCTGGGGACGAGCAGTACTTC. The chain carries TRBV28 and TRBJ2-7; D remains ambiguous. The CDR3 runs to 14 residues. Germline V gives CDR1 MDHEN, CDR2 SYDVKM. Trimming took off 5 bases at V and 5 bases at J, with 16 bases between the two ends.